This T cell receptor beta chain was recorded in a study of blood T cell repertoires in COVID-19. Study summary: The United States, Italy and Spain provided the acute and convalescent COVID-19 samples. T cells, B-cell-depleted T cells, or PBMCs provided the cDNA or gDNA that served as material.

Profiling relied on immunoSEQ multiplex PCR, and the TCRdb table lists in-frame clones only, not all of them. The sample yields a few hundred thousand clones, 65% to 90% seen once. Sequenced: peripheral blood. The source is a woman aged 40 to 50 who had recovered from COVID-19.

The CDR3 nucleotides read TGTGCCAGCAGCATAACCGGGACTAGCTCTGGGGAGCTGTTTTTT. It encodes CASSITGTSSGELFF. The chain uses TRBV7-9 and TRBJ2-2; 9 bases match TRBD2. This CDR3 has 15 residues. CDR1 is SEHNR and CDR2 is FQNEAQ in the germline V gene (reference sequence). J was trimmed by 8 bases and V by 5 bases; bases with no gene match: 9.